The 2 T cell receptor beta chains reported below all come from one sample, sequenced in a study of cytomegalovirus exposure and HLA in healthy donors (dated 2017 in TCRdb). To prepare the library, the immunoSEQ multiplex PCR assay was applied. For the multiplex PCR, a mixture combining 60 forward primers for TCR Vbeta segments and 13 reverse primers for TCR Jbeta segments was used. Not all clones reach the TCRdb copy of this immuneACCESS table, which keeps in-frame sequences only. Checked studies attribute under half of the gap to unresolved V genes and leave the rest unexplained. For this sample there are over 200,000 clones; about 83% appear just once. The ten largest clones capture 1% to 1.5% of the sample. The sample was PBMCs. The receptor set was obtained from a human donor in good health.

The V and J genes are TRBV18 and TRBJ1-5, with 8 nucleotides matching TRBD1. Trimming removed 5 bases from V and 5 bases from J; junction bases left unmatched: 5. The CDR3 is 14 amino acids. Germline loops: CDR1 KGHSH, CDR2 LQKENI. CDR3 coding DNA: TGTGCCAGCTCAGCGGACAGGGTCCATCAGCCCCAGCATTTT. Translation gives CASSADRVHQPQHF.

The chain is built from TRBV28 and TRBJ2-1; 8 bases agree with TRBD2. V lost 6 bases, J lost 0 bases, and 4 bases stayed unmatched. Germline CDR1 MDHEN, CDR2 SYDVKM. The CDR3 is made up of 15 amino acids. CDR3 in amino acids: CASRGAGVSYNEQFF. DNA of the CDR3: TGTGCCAGCAGGGGAGCGGGAGTCTCCTACAATGAGCAGTTCTTC.